These 9 T cell receptor beta chains share one sample of origin, sequenced in a study of blood T cell repertoires in COVID-19. Assay used: immunoSEQ multiplex PCR; TCRdb lists only in-frame clones, some missing. The sample holds roughly 150,000 clones, 65% to 85% seen once. Sequencing was performed on peripheral blood. All receptors come from a woman of 80 years or more with acute or convalescent COVID-19.

The chain links TRBV5-6 to TRBJ1-2, with 9 bases matching TRBD1. The CDR3 has 16 amino acids. Losses at the gene ends were 1 base for V and 0 bases for J; bases not matched to a gene: 4. Germline loops: CDR1 SGHDT, CDR2 YYEEEE. The DNA for the CDR3 is TGTGCCAGCAGCTTGTGGGGGACAGGGTCTAACTATGGCTACACCTTC. Translated: CASSLWGTGSNYGYTF. The whole variable domain, remainder taken from reference TRBV5-6 and TRBJ1-2, is DAGVTQSPTHLIKTRGQQVTLRCSPKSGHDTVSWYQQALGQGPQFIFQYYEEEERQRGNFPDRFSGHQFPNYSSELNVNALLLGDSALYLCASSLWGTGSNYGYTFGSGTRLTVV.

The rearrangement uses TRBV7-2 and TRBJ2-7; D is perhaps TRBD2 (5 bases). The CDR3 sequence is 14 residues long. Germline CDR1 and CDR2: SGHTA and FQGNSA. Trimming took off 2 bases at V and 5 bases at J, with 13 bases between the two ends. CDR3 amino acids: CASSLTGLRDEQYF. In DNA form, the CDR3 reads TGTGCCAGCAGCTTAACGGGATTGAGGGACGAGCAGTACTTC.

The V call is TRBV23-1, the J call TRBJ2-1; 10 nucleotides line up with TRBD2. TRBV23-1 has ORF status, its function being uncertain. Trimming took 5 bases from V and 2 from J; bases not matched to a gene: 6. The CDR3 has 16 residues. The CDR3 loop is CASSERLAGAYNEQFF. The CDR3 bases are TGCGCCAGCAGTGAGCGGCTAGCGGGGGCCTACAATGAGCAGTTCTTC.

V is TRBV30 and J is TRBJ2-3, with TRBD1 matching over 10 bases. With V trimmed by 8 bases and J by 3 bases, 5 bases remained unmatched. The germline gives CDR1 GTSNPN, CDR2 SVGIG (reference sequence). The CDR3 has 13 residues. CDR3 residues: CASRDRGTDTQYF. CDR3 DNA sequence: TGTGCCAGCCGGGACAGGGGTACAGATACGCAGTATTTT.

Regarding this clone: Its ends do not fully match the called genes, so a read error is possible. The chain couples TRBV7-8 to TRBJ2-1; weak D call: TRBD2 (5 bases). The CDR3 is 13 amino acids. Germline lookup yields CDR1 SGHVS and CDR2 FQNEAQ. CDR3: CASSLALYNEQFF. The CDR3 nucleotides are TGTGCCAGCAGCCTAGCCCTATACAATGAGCAGTTCTTC.

This clone was detected only once. The rearrangement uses TRBV30 and TRBJ1-6, with TRBD1 identical over 8 bases. The germline V gene encodes CDR1 GTSNPN and CDR2 SVGIG (reference sequence). The V gene end was trimmed by 2 bases and the J gene end by 1 base; junction bases not matched to a gene: 7. The CDR3 is 17 residues long. The CDR3 nucleotides are TGTGCCTGGAGTTCTGACAGGGGAGGGTCCTATAATTCACCCCTCCACTTT. It encodes CAWSSDRGGSYNSPLHF.

The chain carries TRBV19 and TRBJ2-5; a possible D gene is TRBD2 (5 bases). This CDR3 spans 14 amino acids. Germline assignment: CDR1 LNHDA and CDR2 SQIVND (reference sequence). Trimming shortened V by 3 bases and J by 5 bases, and 13 bases separated the two germline ends. CDR3 nucleotides: TGTGCCAGTAGTATCGCGTCACCGGGGGAGACCCAGTACTTC. Encoded protein: CASSIASPGETQYF.

The table lists this clone with a few counts. The chain joins TRBV30 to TRBJ1-6; 7 bases are a match to TRBD1. Germline V gives CDR1 GTSNPN, CDR2 SVGIG (reference sequence). The length of the CDR3 is 13 residues. J gave up 10 bases and V 3 bases, and 6 bases lay outside the gene matches. The CDR3 DNA reads TGTGCCTGGAGATCTGGGGGACAGTCACCCCTCCACTTT. Protein sequence: CAWRSGGQSPLHF.

The V and J genes are TRBV19 and TRBJ2-1; maybe TRBD2 (6 bases). Germline loops: CDR1 LNHDA, CDR2 SQIVND (reference sequence). This CDR3 region has 14 residues. V was cut by 7 bases and J by 8 bases, with 18 bases left in between. DNA of the CDR3: TGTGCCAGTACACCCAGTACCCCGGGGGATGAGCAGTTCTTC. Translation gives CASTPSTPGDEQFF.